The 8 T cell receptor beta chains below all came from one sample that was sequenced in a study of cytomegalovirus exposure and HLA in healthy donors. The primer mix had 60 Vbeta and 13 Jbeta primers. Sequencing was performed with immunoSEQ multiplex PCR; in TCRdb, only in-frame clones are kept and a portion is missing. The sample yields around 150,000 clones, roughly 77% seen once. Material for sequencing was PBMCs. Receptor source: a human donor in good health.

This chain's CDR3 is CASSVDSNTGELFF. The CDR3 nucleotides read TGCGCCAGCAGTGTCGACTCGAACACCGGGGAGCTGTTTTTT. The rearrangement links TRBV10-1 to TRBJ2-2; the D is unclear. The CDR3 covers 14 residues. Trimming pared 4 bases from V and 0 bases from J, leaving 6 bases between. CDR1 and CDR2 (germline): WNHNN, SYGVQD (reference sequence).

V and J are TRBV19 and TRBJ2-3, with 10 bases aligning to TRBD2. Unmatched junction bases numbered 10, after V lost 3 bases and J lost 4 bases. CDR3 size: 17 residues. Germline CDR1 LNHDA, CDR2 SQIVND (reference sequence). The CDR3 region has the DNA TGTGCCAGTAGTATTACGCTAGCGGGAGTTACCGCAGATACGCAGTATTTT. This codes for CASSITLAGVTADTQYF.

The chain combines TRBV27 with TRBJ2-2; 7 bases line up with TRBD1. The CDR3 consists of 15 residues. Germline lookup yields CDR1 MNHEY and CDR2 SMNVEV (reference sequence). The V segment lost 5 bases and the J segment 6 bases; nucleotides outside the gene matches: 9. CDR3 DNA sequence: TGTGCCAGCAGTACAGACAGGGATCGGGCCGGGGAGCTGTTTTTT. Protein: CASSTDRDRAGELFF.

This clone was observed a handful of times. This chain joins TRBV19 and TRBJ1-6; no clear D. Trimming pared 5 bases from V and 0 bases from J, leaving 5 bases between. Per germline, CDR1 LNHDA and CDR2 SQIVND (reference sequence). The CDR3 contains 14 residues. The CDR3 loop reads CASSPSSYNSPLHF. CDR3 coding DNA: TGTGCCAGTAGTCCCAGCTCCTATAATTCACCCCTCCACTTT.

The count of this clone is one. This rearrangement joins TRBV7-2 to TRBJ1-2, with TRBD1 matching 10 bases. Trimming removed 1 base from V and 8 bases from J; junction bases left unmatched: 7. CDR1 and CDR2 from the germline V gene are SGHTA and FQGNSA. The length of the CDR3 is 15 residues. As DNA, the CDR3 is TGTGCCAGCAGCTTAGTTAGGGGGACAGGGGAGGGCTACACCTTC. It specifies CASSLVRGTGEGYTF.

The chain carries TRBV2 and TRBJ1-4; perhaps TRBD1 as D (5 bases). Trimming removed 4 bases from V and 6 bases from J, with 12 bases in between. Germline V gene lookup returns CDR1 SNHLY and CDR2 FYNNEI. The CDR3 covers 14 residues. Here the CDR3 reads CASSGFRGDEKLFF. DNA for the CDR3: TGTGCCAGCAGTGGTTTTAGGGGTGATGAAAAACTGTTTTTT.

Here the CDR3 reads CASSPGGAYEQYF. The CDR3 region has the DNA TGTGCCAGCAGCCCGGGCGGGGCCTACGAGCAGTACTTC. The chain has TRBV7-9 and TRBJ2-7, with a tentative D call TRBD2 (6 bases). This CDR3 comprises 13 residues. Trimming shortened V by 5 bases and J by 2 bases, and 10 bases separated the two germline ends. Per germline, CDR1 SEHNR and CDR2 FQNEAQ (reference sequence).

The chain has TRBV4-3 and TRBJ1-6; D is ambiguous. The CDR3 has 17 amino acids. Germline V gives CDR1 LGHNA, CDR2 YSLEER. Trimming stripped 1 base from V and 5 bases from J, with 15 bases between. The CDR3 sequence is CASSQVFGLIDNSPLHF. The DNA for the CDR3 is TGCGCCAGCAGCCAAGTGTTTGGACTCATAGATAATTCACCCCTCCACTTT.